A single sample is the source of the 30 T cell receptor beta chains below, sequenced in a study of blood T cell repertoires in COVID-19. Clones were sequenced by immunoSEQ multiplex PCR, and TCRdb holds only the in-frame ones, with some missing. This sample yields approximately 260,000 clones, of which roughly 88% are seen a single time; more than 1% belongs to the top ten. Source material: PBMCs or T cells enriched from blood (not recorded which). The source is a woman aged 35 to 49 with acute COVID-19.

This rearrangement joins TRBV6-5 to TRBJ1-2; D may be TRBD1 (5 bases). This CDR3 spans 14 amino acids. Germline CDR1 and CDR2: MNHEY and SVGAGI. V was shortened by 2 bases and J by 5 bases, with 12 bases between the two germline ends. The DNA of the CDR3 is TGTGCCAGCAGTTACGGGGCGGGGGTGTATGGCTACACCTTC. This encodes CASSYGAGVYGYTF.

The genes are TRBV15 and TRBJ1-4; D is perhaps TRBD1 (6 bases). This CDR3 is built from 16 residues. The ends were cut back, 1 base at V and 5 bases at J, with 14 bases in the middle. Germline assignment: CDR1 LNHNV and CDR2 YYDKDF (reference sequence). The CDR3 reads CATSRGHRESNEKLFF. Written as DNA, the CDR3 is TGTGCCACCAGCAGAGGGCACAGGGAGTCGAATGAAAAACTGTTTTTT.

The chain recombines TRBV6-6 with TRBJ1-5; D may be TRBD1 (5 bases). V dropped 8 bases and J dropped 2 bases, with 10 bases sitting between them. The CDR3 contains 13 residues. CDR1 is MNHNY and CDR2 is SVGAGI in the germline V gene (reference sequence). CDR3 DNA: TGTGCCAGCGTGGAAGGGGGCAATCAGCCCCAGCATTTT. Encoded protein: CASVEGGNQPQHF.

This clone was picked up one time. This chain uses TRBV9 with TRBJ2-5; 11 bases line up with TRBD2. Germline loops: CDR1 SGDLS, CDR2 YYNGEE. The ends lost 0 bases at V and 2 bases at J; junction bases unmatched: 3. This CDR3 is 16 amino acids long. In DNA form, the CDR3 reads TGTGCCAGCAGCGTAGCTACTAGCGGGGGACAAGAGACCCAGTACTTC. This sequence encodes CASSVATSGGQETQYF.

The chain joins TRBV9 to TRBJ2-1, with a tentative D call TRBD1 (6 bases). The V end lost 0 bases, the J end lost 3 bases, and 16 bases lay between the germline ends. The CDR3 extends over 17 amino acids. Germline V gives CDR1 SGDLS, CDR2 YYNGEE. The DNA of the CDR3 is TGTGCCAGCAGCGTAGAATACGGGCAGGGGAGCTACAATGAGCAGTTCTTC. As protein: CASSVEYGQGSYNEQFF.

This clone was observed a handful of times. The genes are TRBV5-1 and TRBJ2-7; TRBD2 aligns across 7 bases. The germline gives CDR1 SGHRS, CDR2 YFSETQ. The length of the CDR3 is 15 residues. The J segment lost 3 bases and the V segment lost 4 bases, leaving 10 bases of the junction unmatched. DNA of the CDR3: TGCGCCAGCAGCGAAAGGGCGGGAGAGGGCTACGAGCAGTACTTC. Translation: CASSERAGEGYEQYF. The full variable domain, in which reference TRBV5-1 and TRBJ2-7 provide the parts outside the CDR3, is KAGVTQTPRYLIKTRGQQVTLSCSPISGHRSVSWYQQTPGQGLQFLFEYFSETQRNKGNFPGRFSGRQFSNSRSEMNVSTLELGDSALYLCASSERAGEGYEQYFGPGTRLTVT.

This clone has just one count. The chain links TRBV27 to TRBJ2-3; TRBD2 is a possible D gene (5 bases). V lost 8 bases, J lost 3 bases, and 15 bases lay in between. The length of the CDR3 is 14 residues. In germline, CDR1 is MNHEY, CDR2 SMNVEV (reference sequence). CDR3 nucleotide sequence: TGTGCCAGCGCAGATGCGGGTAGGACAGATACGCAGTATTTT. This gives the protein CASADAGRTDTQYF.

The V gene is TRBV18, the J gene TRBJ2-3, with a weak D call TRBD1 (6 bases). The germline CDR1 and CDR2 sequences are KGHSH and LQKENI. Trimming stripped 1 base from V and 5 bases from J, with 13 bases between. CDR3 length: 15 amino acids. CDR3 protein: CASSPLQGLGDTQYF. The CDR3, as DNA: TGTGCCAGCTCACCACTTCAGGGGCTTGGAGATACGCAGTATTTT. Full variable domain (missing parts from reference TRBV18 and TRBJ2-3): NAGVMQNPRHLVRRRGQEARLRCSPMKGHSHVYWYRQLPEEGLKFMVYLQKENIIDESGMPKERFSAEFPKEGPSILRIQQVVRGDSAAYFCASSPLQGLGDTQYFGPGTRLTVL.

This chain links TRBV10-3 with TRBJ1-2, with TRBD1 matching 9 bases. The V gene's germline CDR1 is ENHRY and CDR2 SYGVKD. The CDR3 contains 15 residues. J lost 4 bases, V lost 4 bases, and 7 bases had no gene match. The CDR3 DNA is TGTGCCATCAGTGCGGATACAGGGGGCATCTATGGCTACACCTTC. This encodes CAISADTGGIYGYTF.

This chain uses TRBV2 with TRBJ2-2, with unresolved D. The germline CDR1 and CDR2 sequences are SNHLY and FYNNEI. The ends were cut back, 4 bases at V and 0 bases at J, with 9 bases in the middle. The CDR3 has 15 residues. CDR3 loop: CASSGSSANTGELFF. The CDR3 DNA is TGTGCCAGCAGTGGATCTAGTGCGAACACCGGGGAGCTGTTTTTT. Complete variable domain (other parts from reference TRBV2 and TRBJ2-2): EPEVTQTPSHQVTQMGQEVILRCVPISNHLYFYWYRQILGQKVEFLVSFYNNEISEKSEIFDDQFSVERPDGSNFTLKIRSTKLEDSAMYFCASSGSSANTGELFFGEGSRLTVL.

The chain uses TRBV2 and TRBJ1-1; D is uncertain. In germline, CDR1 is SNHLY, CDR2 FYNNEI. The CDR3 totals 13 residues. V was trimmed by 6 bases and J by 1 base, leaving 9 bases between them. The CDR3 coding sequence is TGTGCCAGCAGGTATAGTCCGAACACTGAAGCTTTCTTT. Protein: CASRYSPNTEAFF.

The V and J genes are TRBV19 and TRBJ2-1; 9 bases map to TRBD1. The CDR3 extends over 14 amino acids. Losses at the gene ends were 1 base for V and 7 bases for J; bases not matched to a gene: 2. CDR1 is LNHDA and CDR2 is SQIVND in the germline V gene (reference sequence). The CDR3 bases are TGTGCCAGTAGTATAGGAGGGACAGGGAATGAGCAGTTCTTC. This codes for CASSIGGTGNEQFF. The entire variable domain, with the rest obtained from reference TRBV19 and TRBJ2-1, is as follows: DGGITQSPKYLFRKEGQNVTLSCEQNLNHDAMYWYRQDPGQGLRLIYYSQIVNDFQKGDIAEGYSVSREKKESFPLTVTSAQKNPTAFYLCASSIGGTGNEQFFGPGTRLTVL.

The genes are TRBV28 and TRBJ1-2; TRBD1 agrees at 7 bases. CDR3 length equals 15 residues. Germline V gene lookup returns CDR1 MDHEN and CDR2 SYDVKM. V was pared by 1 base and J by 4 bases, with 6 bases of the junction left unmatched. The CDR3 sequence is CASSLFVGGLYGYTF. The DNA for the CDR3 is TGTGCCAGCAGTTTATTCGTAGGGGGCCTCTATGGCTACACCTTC.

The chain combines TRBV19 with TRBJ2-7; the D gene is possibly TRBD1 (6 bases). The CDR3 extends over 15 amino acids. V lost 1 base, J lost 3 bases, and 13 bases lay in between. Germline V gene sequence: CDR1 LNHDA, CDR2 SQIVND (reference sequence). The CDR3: CASSIVGGNNYEQYF. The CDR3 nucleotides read TGTGCCAGTAGTATAGTAGGGGGAAATAACTACGAGCAGTACTTC. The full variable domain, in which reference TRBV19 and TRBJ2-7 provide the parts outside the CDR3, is DGGITQSPKYLFRKEGQNVTLSCEQNLNHDAMYWYRQDPGQGLRLIYYSQIVNDFQKGDIAEGYSVSREKKESFPLTVTSAQKNPTAFYLCASSIVGGNNYEQYFGPGTRLTVT.

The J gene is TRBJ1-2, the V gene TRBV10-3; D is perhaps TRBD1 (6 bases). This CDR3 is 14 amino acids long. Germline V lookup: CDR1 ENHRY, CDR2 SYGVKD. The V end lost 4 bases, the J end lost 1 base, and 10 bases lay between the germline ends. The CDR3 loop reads CAISVEDSNYGYTF. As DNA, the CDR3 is TGTGCCATCAGTGTAGAGGACAGTAACTATGGCTACACCTTC.

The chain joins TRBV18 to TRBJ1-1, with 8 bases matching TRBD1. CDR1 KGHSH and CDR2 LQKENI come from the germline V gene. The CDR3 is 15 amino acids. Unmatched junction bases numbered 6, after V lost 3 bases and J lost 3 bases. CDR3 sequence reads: CASSPRMTGDTEAFF. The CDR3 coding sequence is TGTGCCAGCTCACCTCGAATGACAGGGGACACTGAAGCTTTCTTT.

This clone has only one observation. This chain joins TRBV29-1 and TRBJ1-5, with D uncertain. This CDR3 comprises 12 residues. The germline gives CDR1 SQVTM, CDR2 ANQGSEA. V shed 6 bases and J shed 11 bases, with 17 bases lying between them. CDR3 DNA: TGCAGCGTAGGGCTGGGGAGGGAGGCCCAGCATTTT. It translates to CSVGLGREAQHF.

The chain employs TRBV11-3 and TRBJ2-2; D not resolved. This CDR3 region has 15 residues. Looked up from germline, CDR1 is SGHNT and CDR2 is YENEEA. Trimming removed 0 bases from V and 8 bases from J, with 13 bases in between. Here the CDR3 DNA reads TGTGCCAGCAGCTTAGACCCCCCTAGTACAGGGGAGCTGTTTTTT. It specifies CASSLDPPSTGELFF.

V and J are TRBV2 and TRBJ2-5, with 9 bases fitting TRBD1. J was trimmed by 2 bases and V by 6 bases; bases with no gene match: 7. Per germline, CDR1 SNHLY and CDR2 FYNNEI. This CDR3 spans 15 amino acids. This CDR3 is CASSMDRGRQETQYF. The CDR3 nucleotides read TGTGCCAGCAGCATGGACAGGGGTCGACAAGAGACCCAGTACTTC.

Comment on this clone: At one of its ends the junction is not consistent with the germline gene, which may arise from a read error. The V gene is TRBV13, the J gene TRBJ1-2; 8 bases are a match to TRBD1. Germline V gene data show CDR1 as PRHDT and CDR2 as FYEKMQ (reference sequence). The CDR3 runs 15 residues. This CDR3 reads CASSLGRDRNYGYTF. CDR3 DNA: TGTGCCAGCAGCCTAGGTAGGGACAGGAACTATGGCTACACCTTC.

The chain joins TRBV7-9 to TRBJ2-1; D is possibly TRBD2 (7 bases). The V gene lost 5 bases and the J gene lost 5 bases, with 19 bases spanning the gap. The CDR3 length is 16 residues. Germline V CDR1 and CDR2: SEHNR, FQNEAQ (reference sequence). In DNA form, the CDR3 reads TGTGCCAGCAGCCCCGTCGGGGGGCGCCGCCACAATGAGCAGTTCTTC. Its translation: CASSPVGGRRHNEQFF.

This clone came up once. The CDR3 DNA reads as TGTGCCAGCAAACACCAGACAGGGGAGAACACTGAAGCTTTCTTT. Translation gives CASKHQTGENTEAFF. V is TRBV5-4 and J is TRBJ1-1; 8 bases line up with TRBD1. The CDR3 consists of 15 residues. V was pared by 6 bases and J by 1 base, with 8 bases of the junction left unmatched. The V gene's germline CDR1 is SGHNT and CDR2 YYREEE (reference sequence).

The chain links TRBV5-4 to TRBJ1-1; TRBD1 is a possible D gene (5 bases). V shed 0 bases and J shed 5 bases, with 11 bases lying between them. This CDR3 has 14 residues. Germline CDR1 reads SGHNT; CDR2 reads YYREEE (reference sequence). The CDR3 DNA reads TGTGCCAGCAGCTTGGTGGCAGGGAAGACTGAAGCTTTCTTT. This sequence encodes CASSLVAGKTEAFF.

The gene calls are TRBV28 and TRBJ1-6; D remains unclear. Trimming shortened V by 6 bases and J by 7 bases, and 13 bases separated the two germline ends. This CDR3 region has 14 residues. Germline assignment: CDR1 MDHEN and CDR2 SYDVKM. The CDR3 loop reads CASSGRPVNSPLHF. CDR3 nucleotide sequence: TGTGCCAGCAGCGGCAGGCCCGTAAATTCACCCCTCCACTTT. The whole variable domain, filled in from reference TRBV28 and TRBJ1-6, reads DVKVTQSSRYLVKRTGEKVFLECVQDMDHENMFWYRQDPGLGLRLIYFSYDVKMKEKGDIPEGYSVSREKKERFSLILESASTNQTSMYLCASSGRPVNSPLHFGNGTRLTVT.

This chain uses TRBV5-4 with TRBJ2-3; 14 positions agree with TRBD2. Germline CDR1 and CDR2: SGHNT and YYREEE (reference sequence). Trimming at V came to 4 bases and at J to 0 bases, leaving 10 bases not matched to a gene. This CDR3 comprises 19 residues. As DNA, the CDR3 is TGTGCCAGCAGCCCCAAGGGACTAGCGGGAGTCTCTAGCACAGATACGCAGTATTTT. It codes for CASSPKGLAGVSSTDTQYF.

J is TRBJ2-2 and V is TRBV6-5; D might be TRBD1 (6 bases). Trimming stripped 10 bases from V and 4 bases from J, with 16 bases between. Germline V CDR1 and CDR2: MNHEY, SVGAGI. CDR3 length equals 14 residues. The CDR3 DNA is TGTGCCACCCTTCCAGGGGACGGCACCGGGGAGCTGTTTTTT. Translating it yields CATLPGDGTGELFF.

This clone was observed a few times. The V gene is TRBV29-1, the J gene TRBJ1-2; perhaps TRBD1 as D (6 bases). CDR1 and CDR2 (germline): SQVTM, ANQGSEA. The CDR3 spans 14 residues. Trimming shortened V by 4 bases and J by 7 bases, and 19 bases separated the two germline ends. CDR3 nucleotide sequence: TGCAGCGTTGGGGCCGGGACACGGAAGTCTGGCTACACCTTC. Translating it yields CSVGAGTRKSGYTF.

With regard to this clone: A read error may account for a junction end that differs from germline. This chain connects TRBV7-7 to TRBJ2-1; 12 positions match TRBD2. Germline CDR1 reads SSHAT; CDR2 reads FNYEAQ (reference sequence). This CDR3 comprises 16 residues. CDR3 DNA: TGTGCTAGCAGCTTAGCCACTAGCGGGGGGCACAATGAGCAGTTCTTC. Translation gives CASSLATSGGHNEQFF.

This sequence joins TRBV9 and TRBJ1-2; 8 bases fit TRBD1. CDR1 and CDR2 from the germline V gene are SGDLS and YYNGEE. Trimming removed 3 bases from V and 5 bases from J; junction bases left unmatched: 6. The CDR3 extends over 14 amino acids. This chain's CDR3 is CASSGGQGAYGYTF. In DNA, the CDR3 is TGTGCCAGCAGCGGCGGGCAGGGGGCTTATGGCTACACCTTC.

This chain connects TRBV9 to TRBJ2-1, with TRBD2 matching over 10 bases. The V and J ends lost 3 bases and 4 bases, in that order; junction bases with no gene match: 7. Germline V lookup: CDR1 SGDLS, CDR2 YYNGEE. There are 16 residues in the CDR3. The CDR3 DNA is TGTGCCAGCAGCGGTGGCATAGCGGGAGGTTACAATGAGCAGTTCTTC. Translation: CASSGGIAGGYNEQFF.